A selection of T cell receptor beta chains follows, all from one sample in a study of PD-L1 blockade in urothelial cancer. Produced via immunoSEQ multiplex PCR; TCRdb's table is partial and in-frame only. The profile covers 45,000 to 55,000 clones, with roughly 84% appearing a single time and 1% to 1.5% taken by the ten largest. Sequenced material: PBMCs, taken around atezolizumab (anti-PD-L1) treatment. The receptors stem from a man in his fifties with urothelial cancer. CDR3s include the opening cysteine and the closing phenylalanine or tryptophan. A D gene is named only where the DNA matches it firmly. Size is omitted from some rows. Given values are once, few, many or a class for expanded clones.

clone size,D gene,J gene,V gene,CDR3 DNA,CDR3 protein
.,TRBD2,TRBJ2-3,TRBV15,TGTGCCACCAGCAGGGAGGGACTAGCCGACCGGGATACGCAGTATTTT,CATSREGLADRDTQYF
.,.,TRBJ2-3,TRBV18,TGTGCCAGCTCACCAACAACAGGAGACGATACGCAGTATTTT,CASSPTTGDDTQYF
.,TRBD1,TRBJ1-4,TRBV5-4,TGTGCCAGCAGCTATAACCCGGGACAGCCAAATGAAAAACTGTTTTTT,CASSYNPGQPNEKLFF
.,TRBD1,TRBJ1-1,TRBV19,TGTGCCAGTAGTGCCTTGACAGGGAGTGGGGCTGAAGCTTTCTTT,CASSALTGSGAEAFF
.,.,TRBJ2-7,TRBV27,TGTGCCAGCAGTTACCGTGGGCCCTCCTACGAGCAGTACTTC,CASSYRGPSYEQYF
.,TRBD1,TRBJ1-2,TRBV19,TGTGCCAGTAGTCTTTCTTCTCGACAGGGGGATGGCTACACCTTC,CASSLSSRQGDGYTF
.,TRBD1,TRBJ1-4,TRBV27,TGTGCCAGCAGTTTAAGACTAAAGCGTAGTCCGGACAGGTTCCCAGCAACTAATGAAAAACTGTTTTTT,CASSLRLKRSPDRFPATNEKLFF
.,TRBD2,TRBJ2-5,TRBV13,TGTGCCAGCAGCTTAGGTCTAGCGGGGGGGAGGGAGACCCAGTACTTC,CASSLGLAGGRETQYF
.,TRBD1,TRBJ2-7,TRBV19,TGTGCCAGTAGTCCCAGGACAGGGAGCTCCTACGAGCAGTACTTC,CASSPRTGSSYEQYF
few,.,TRBJ2-7,TRBV5-5,TGTGCCAGCAGCTTACAGTCCTACTCCTACGAGCAGTACTTC,CASSLQSYSYEQYF
.,.,TRBJ2-5,TRBV15,TGTGCCACCAGCGGAGGACTACCCGGGGAGACCCAGTACTTC,CATSGGLPGETQYF
few,.,TRBJ2-7,TRBV19,TGTGCCAGTAGTGCCGGGGGAGGCGAGCAGTACTTC,CASSAGGGEQYF
.,.,TRBJ2-7,TRBV7-8,TGTGCCAGCAGTTACCGGGACGGAGGGATCTACGAGCAGTACTTC,CASSYRDGGIYEQYF
.,.,TRBJ1-2,TRBV28,TGTGCCAGCAGTCGGATCGACAGAATCACTAACTATGGCTACACCTTC,CASSRIDRITNYGYTF
.,.,TRBJ2-4,TRBV18,TGTGCCAGCTCACCACCGGAGAAACTAGCCAAAAACATTCAGTACTTC,CASSPPEKLAKNIQYF
.,TRBD2,TRBJ2-7,TRBV9,TGTGCCAGCAGCTCTAGCGGGGCCTTCTACGAGCAGTACTTC,CASSSSGAFYEQYF
.,.,TRBJ1-3,TRBV29-1,TGCAGCGGAACAGGTACCTCTGGAAACACCATATATTTT,CSGTGTSGNTIYF
.,.,TRBJ1-1,TRBV6-6,TGTGCCAGCAGACTACAGAACACTGAAGCTTTCTTT,CASRLQNTEAFF
.,TRBD1,TRBJ1-2,TRBV29-1,TGCAGCGTTGGCAATCCCCGAGGACAGGGGAGGATGTTAACCTATGGCTACACCTTC,CSVGNPRGQGRMLTYGYTF
.,TRBD2,TRBJ2-1,TRBV6-4,TGTGCCAGCAGTGTCCAAGCGGGGGCGGGGCATGAGCAGTTCTTC,CASSVQAGAGHEQFF
.,.,TRBJ2-1,TRBV11-2,TGTGCCAGCAGCTTAGATCCCCGGGATCAAATTAGGGATGAGCAGTTCTTC,CASSLDPRDQIRDEQFF
.,.,TRBJ2-7,TRBV28,TGTGCCAGCAGTTTAGCTTCAGGGTCCTACGAGCAGTACTTC,CASSLASGSYEQYF
.,.,TRBJ2-3,TRBV2,TGTGCCAGCAGGAAGGGACACCAGGGAGATACGCAGTATTTT,CASRKGHQGDTQYF